Following are 25 T cell receptor beta chains from one sample sequenced in a study of cytomegalovirus exposure and HLA in healthy donors. This PCR relied on a set of 60 Vbeta primers and 13 Jbeta primers. Using immunoSEQ multiplex PCR, the repertoire was profiled, and TCRdb retains in-frame clones only, with some absent. The table lists about 200,000 clones. Material for sequencing was PBMCs. The receptors stem from a boy aged 10-17 years in good health and CMV-seronegative.

This chain uses TRBV7-3 with TRBJ1-6; a possible D gene is TRBD1 (5 bases). Trimming removed 5 bases from V and 13 bases from J, with 15 bases in between. The germline V gene has CDR1 SGHTA and CDR2 FQGTGA. This CDR3 is 13 amino acids long. The CDR3 DNA follows: TGTGCCAGCAGCCCCGGGGGATCCGGTCCCCTCCACTTT. It yields the protein CASSPGGSGPLHF.

The V and J genes are TRBV6-5 and TRBJ2-1; a weak D match, TRBD2 (7 bases). Germline assignment: CDR1 MNHEY and CDR2 SVGAGI. Trimming took 0 bases from V and 4 from J, leaving 10 bases between them. CDR3 size: 15 residues. CDR3 nucleotides: TGTGCCAGCAGTTACTCCGGGGGGCGGTACAATGAGCAGTTCTTC. Its protein is CASSYSGGRYNEQFF.

The chain has TRBV5-1 and TRBJ1-1, with D possibly matching TRBD1 (5 bases). Trimming stripped 0 bases from V and 4 bases from J, with 13 bases between. CDR3 length: 15 residues. The V gene's germline CDR1 is SGHRS and CDR2 YFSETQ. The CDR3 protein is CASSLGGVLGTEAFF. The CDR3 DNA follows: TGCGCCAGCAGCTTGGGGGGGGTGCTTGGCACTGAAGCTTTCTTT.

The gene calls are TRBV19 and TRBJ2-1, with a possible D match to TRBD2 (5 bases). This CDR3 spans 14 amino acids. The V end was cut by 3 bases, the J end by 1 base, with 7 bases between. Germline-derived CDR1 and CDR2 are LNHDA and SQIVND (reference sequence). This CDR3 reads CASSIGESYNEQFF. In nucleotides, the CDR3 is TGTGCCAGTAGTATCGGGGAATCCTACAATGAGCAGTTCTTC.

The chain is built from TRBV19 and TRBJ1-2; 9 bases map to TRBD1. In germline, CDR1 is LNHDA, CDR2 SQIVND (reference sequence). The CDR3 loop spans 16 amino acids. The J segment lost 5 bases and the V segment lost 11 bases, leaving 18 bases of the junction unmatched. CDR3: CAARRGTGSLWYGYTF. CDR3 nucleotide sequence: TGTGCCGCCCGGAGGGGGACAGGGAGCCTTTGGTATGGCTACACCTTC.

The chain uses TRBV4-1 and TRBJ2-3; 7 bases match TRBD2. The J segment lost 7 bases and the V segment lost 1 base, leaving 11 bases of the junction unmatched. The CDR3 has 16 amino acids. The germline gives CDR1 MGHRA, CDR2 YSYEKL. The chain's CDR3 is CASSQGRGVKPYTQYF. The CDR3 DNA sequence: TGCGCCAGCAGCCAAGGACGGGGGGTCAAACCCTATACGCAGTATTTT.

V gene TRBV6-1 combines with J gene TRBJ1-4, with no clear D. Per germline, CDR1 MNHNS and CDR2 SASEGT. Trimming cost V 1 base and J 10 bases, with 10 bases left between them. The CDR3 totals 13 residues. The DNA of the CDR3 is TGTGCCAGCAGTGAAGGGCCCTCTGCAAAACTGTTTTTT. The encoded protein is CASSEGPSAKLFF.

The V gene is TRBV15, the J gene TRBJ2-3; D might be TRBD2 (6 bases). The CDR3 covers 17 residues. Between the trimmed V and J ends, which lost 0 bases and 1 base, there was a span of 14 bases. Germline CDR1 and CDR2: LNHNV and YYDKDF (reference sequence). Written as DNA, the CDR3 is TGTGCCACCAGCAGAGATGGAGGGCCCGAGGGCACAGATACGCAGTATTTT. It yields the protein CATSRDGGPEGTDTQYF. Looking up the rest from reference TRBV15 and TRBJ2-3 gives the full variable domain: DAMVIQNPRYQVTQFGKPVTLSCSQTLNHNVMYWYQQKSSQAPKLLFHYYDKDFNNEADTPDNFQSRRPNTSFCFLDIRSPGLGDTAMYLCATSRDGGPEGTDTQYFGPGTRLTVL.

The chain links TRBV5-4 to TRBJ2-5; 10 bases line up with TRBD2. V trimming: 6 bases; J trimming: 5 bases; junction bases outside the gene matches: 16. Per the germline V gene, CDR1 is SGHNT and CDR2 is YYREEE (reference sequence). The CDR3 loop spans 17 amino acids. Written as DNA, the CDR3 is TGTGCCAGCACCCATCGGGCAGCGGGGGGGCCGAAGGAGACCCAGTACTTC. Its translation: CASTHRAAGGPKETQYF. Complete variable domain (other parts from reference TRBV5-4 and TRBJ2-5): ETGVTQSPTHLIKTRGQQVTLRCSSQSGHNTVSWYQQALGQGPQFIFQYYREEENGRGNFPPRFSGLQFPNYSSELNVNALELDDSALYLCASTHRAAGGPKETQYFGPGTRLLVL.

The chain combines TRBV5-6 with TRBJ2-7, with TRBD2 matching over 8 bases. Germline CDR1 SGHDT, CDR2 YYEEEE. J lost 7 bases, V lost 4 bases, and 7 bases had no gene match. The CDR3 has 13 residues. The CDR3 spells CASSPGRGGEQYF. The DNA of the CDR3 is TGTGCCAGCAGCCCTGGTCGGGGGGGGGAGCAGTACTTC.

The chain links TRBV9 to TRBJ1-2; tentatively, D is TRBD1 (5 bases). In germline, CDR1 is SGDLS, CDR2 YYNGEE. CDR3 length: 14 residues. The V and J ends lost 4 bases and 8 bases respectively, with 18 bases between them. CDR3 sequence: CASSPREGARGYTF. CDR3 nucleotide sequence: TGTGCCAGCAGCCCCAGAGAAGGGGCGCGGGGCTACACCTTC. Filled out from reference TRBV9 and TRBJ1-2, the complete variable domain reads DSGVTQTPKHLITATGQRVTLRCSPRSGDLSVYWYQQSLDQGLQFLIQYYNGEERAKGNILERFSAQQFPDLHSELNLSSLELGDSALYFCASSPREGARGYTFGSGTRLTVV.

The rearrangement uses TRBV15 and TRBJ2-2; TRBD2 matches 7 bases. CDR1 and CDR2 (germline): LNHNV, YYDKDF (reference sequence). The CDR3 contains 16 residues. V gave up 1 base and J gave up 4 bases; unmatched junction bases: 6. The CDR3 is CATSRVGVAGTGELFF. The CDR3 DNA reads as TGTGCCACCAGCAGAGTGGGAGTAGCGGGCACCGGGGAGCTGTTTTTT.

The chain employs TRBV28 and TRBJ2-3; 13 nucleotides match TRBD2. J was trimmed by 2 bases and V by 9 bases; bases with no gene match: 5. The CDR3 extends over 15 amino acids. The germline gives CDR1 MDHEN, CDR2 SYDVKM. The CDR3 reads CASRLAGGPTDTQYF. DNA for the CDR3: TGTGCCAGTCGACTAGCGGGGGGCCCCACAGATACGCAGTATTTT. Filled out from reference TRBV28 and TRBJ2-3, the complete variable domain reads DVKVTQSSRYLVKRTGEKVFLECVQDMDHENMFWYRQDPGLGLRLIYFSYDVKMKEKGDIPEGYSVSREKKERFSLILESASTNQTSMYLCASRLAGGPTDTQYFGPGTRLTVL.

The rearrangement links TRBV5-1 to TRBJ1-2; D gene unclear. The CDR3 length is 19 residues. V lost 0 bases and J 3 bases, leaving 24 bases between the germline ends. Germline V lookup: CDR1 SGHRS, CDR2 YFSETQ. CDR3 region: CASSLGWESDWASDYGYTF. CDR3 nucleotides: TGCGCCAGCAGCTTGGGTTGGGAATCGGACTGGGCCTCAGACTATGGCTACACCTTC.

CDR3 nucleotides: TGTGCCAGCAGCCTCCGGGACAGGGCAAACTATGGCTACACCTTC. It specifies CASSLRDRANYGYTF. The chain joins TRBV13 to TRBJ1-2, with 9 bases matching TRBD1. V shed 5 bases and J 2 bases; nucleotides not matched to a gene: 6. This CDR3 comprises 15 residues. Germline loops: CDR1 PRHDT, CDR2 FYEKMQ (reference sequence).

The V and J genes are TRBV5-6 and TRBJ2-5, with D perhaps TRBD2 (6 bases). Trimming left V 5 bases short and J 4 bases short, with 18 bases between. Germline V lookup: CDR1 SGHDT, CDR2 YYEEEE. The CDR3 spans 15 residues. CDR3 DNA: TGTGCCAGCAGGCTGCGGGGCTCTAGTCTAGAGACCCAGTACTTC. Protein product: CASRLRGSSLETQYF. Filled out from reference TRBV5-6 and TRBJ2-5, the complete variable domain reads DAGVTQSPTHLIKTRGQQVTLRCSPKSGHDTVSWYQQALGQGPQFIFQYYEEEERQRGNFPDRFSGHQFPNYSSELNVNALLLGDSALYLCASRLRGSSLETQYFGPGTRLLVL.

CDR3 residues: CASSPDTSSYEQYF. For the CDR3, the DNA is TGTGCCAGCAGTCCAGACACCAGCTCCTACGAGCAGTACTTC. This chain uses TRBV6-6 with TRBJ2-7; the D is unclear. Germline assignment: CDR1 MNHNY and CDR2 SVGAGI (reference sequence). With 5 bases removed from V and 0 bases from J, the gap between germline ends came to 11 bases. The CDR3 runs 14 residues.

This chain joins TRBV11-2 and TRBJ2-7, with D possibly matching TRBD2 (6 bases). The CDR3 sequence is 16 residues long. The germline V gene encodes CDR1 SGHAT and CDR2 FQNNGV. Trimming removed 5 bases at V and 0 bases at J, with 17 bases between. CDR3 loop: CASSPSGRMISYEQYF. The CDR3 DNA is TGTGCCAGCAGCCCCTCGGGGAGGATGATCTCCTACGAGCAGTACTTC.

J is TRBJ1-1 and V is TRBV6-1; weak D call: TRBD1 (6 bases). The CDR3 runs 14 residues. The V and J ends lost 8 bases and 0 bases respectively, with 13 bases between them. The germline V gene has CDR1 MNHNS and CDR2 SASEGT. The CDR3 DNA is TGTGCCAGCGTTGGGACACCTGTGAACACTGAAGCTTTCTTT. Translating gives CASVGTPVNTEAFF.

V usage is TRBV18 and J usage is TRBJ1-2, with D hard to call. Between the trimmed V and J ends, which lost 3 bases and 7 bases, there was a span of 6 bases. The CDR3 is 11 residues long. CDR1 and CDR2 (germline): KGHSH, LQKENI. CDR3 nucleotides: TGTGCCAGCTCACCCCTGGCTGGCTACACCTTC. It encodes CASSPLAGYTF. Variable domain in full (rest from reference TRBV18 and TRBJ1-2): NAGVMQNPRHLVRRRGQEARLRCSPMKGHSHVYWYRQLPEEGLKFMVYLQKENIIDESGMPKERFSAEFPKEGPSILRIQQVVRGDSAAYFCASSPLAGYTFGSGTRLTVV.

The chain combines TRBV6-5 with TRBJ1-1; D is perhaps TRBD1 (6 bases). The CDR3 contains 13 residues. Germline CDR1 is MNHEY and CDR2 is SVGAGI. Deletions cut 2 bases from V and 6 bases from J, with 10 bases between. As DNA, the CDR3 is TGTGCCAGCAGTTACGTAGGGGGATCTGAAGCTTTCTTT. Its translation: CASSYVGGSEAFF.

The V call is TRBV9, the J call TRBJ2-3; 7 nucleotides line up with TRBD2. The CDR3 runs 13 residues. The germline V gene has CDR1 SGDLS and CDR2 YYNGEE. J gave up 3 bases and V 8 bases, and 6 bases lay outside the gene matches. In DNA form, the CDR3 reads TGTGCCAGTGCCCGGGGGGAGACAGATACGCAGTATTTT. This translates into CASARGETDTQYF.

This chain connects TRBV14 to TRBJ1-6; TRBD1 might be the D (6 bases). In germline, CDR1 is SGHDN, CDR2 FVKESK. The CDR3 length is 16 residues. Trimming cost V 5 bases and J 9 bases, with 20 bases left between them. The DNA for the CDR3 is TGTGCCAGCAGCTTCGACCCAGGGGTTTTGGTTTCACCCCTCCACTTT. Protein sequence: CASSFDPGVLVSPLHF. Using reference TRBV14 and TRBJ1-6 for the parts outside the CDR3, the full variable domain is EAGVTQFPSHSVIEKGQTVTLRCDPISGHDNLYWYRRVMGKEIKFLLHFVKESKQDESGMPNNRFLAERTGGTYSTLKVQPAELEDSGVYFCASSFDPGVLVSPLHFGNGTRLTVT.

This rearrangement joins TRBV15 to TRBJ2-3; TRBD2 might be the D (5 bases). This CDR3 has 14 amino acids. The germline V gene encodes CDR1 LNHNV and CDR2 YYDKDF (reference sequence). The V end was cut by 9 bases, the J end by 0 bases, with 13 bases between. CDR3 protein: CATRLGVSTDTQYF. CDR3 DNA: TGTGCCACTAGGCTCGGGGTTAGCACAGATACGCAGTATTTT.

This chain links TRBV6-1 with TRBJ1-2; D remains ambiguous. This CDR3 is built from 15 residues. Germline-derived CDR1 and CDR2 are MNHNS and SASEGT. V was cut by 10 bases and J by 4 bases, with 22 bases left in between. The CDR3 nucleotides are TGTGCCACCACAAGAGACGCAGGTGGTGGCTATGGCTACACCTTC. As protein: CATTRDAGGGYGYTF.